The entry below describes one TCR beta chain. Antigen unknown. All donors with ophthalmopathy were recorded as having moderate-to-severe activity, CAS ≥3, NOSPECS ≥4 and a duration under 3 months. As the template, RNA transcripts were used to amplify TCR beta CDR3 regions. RT-PCR was first run with HTBI primers, then multiplex PCR in a second round. TCRdb used MiXCR to reprocess the multiplex PCR reads, holding one entry per CDR3 protein. The table includes around 600,000 distinct CDR3 sequences, about 41% detected once. This specimen belongs to a study of Graves' ophthalmopathy and Graves' hyperthyroidism. Background on the study: Upon initial diagnosis and before any treatment, peripheral blood was collected. Study-wide points: Built on 13 signatures, a model told ophthalmopathy apart from stable hyperthyroidism with 85% to 90% sensitivity and around 80% specificity.

Germline loops: CDR1 LNHNV, CDR2 YYDKDF (reference sequence). The CDR3 runs to 15 residues. V lost 1 base to trimming and J lost 3 bases; unmatched junction nucleotides: 4. This TCR derives from an adult man with Graves' ophthalmopathy. The sequencing sample was made of peripheral blood. The chain employs TRBV15 and TRBJ2-7; 9 nucleotides line up with TRBD1. CDR3 residues: CATSRGGQGNYEQYF. DNA of the CDR3: TGTGCCACCAGCAGAGGAGGACAGGGGAACTACGAGCAGTACTTC.